These 26 T cell receptor beta chains were all obtained from the same sample, sequenced in a study of glioma-infiltrating T cells (dated by TCRdb to 2016 to 2017). Instrument used: Illumina MiSeq. The iRepertoire nested amplicon-rescue multiplex PCR (arm-PCR) platform was used to amplify TCR alpha and beta CDR3 regions from RNA. In TCRdb, the public reads were trimmed at Q25 with fastp and aligned with MiXCR, with productive beta chains retained. Each entry merges the rows of one CDR3 protein and shows their most common DNA and genes. The sample table holds some 160,000 distinct CDR3 sequences, of which under 55% were seen once. Around 5.2% of the sample comes from the top ten. The sequencing sample was made of glioma tissue, nonneoplastic brain tissue, or PBMCs (not recorded which). Every receptor here comes from a human donor with low-grade glioma or glioblastoma, undergoing nonglioma brain surgery, or in good health (not recorded which).

As for this clonotype: Since a much larger clone is just one base distant, this may be a read error. The chain has TRBV7-2 and TRBJ2-7; D gene ambiguous. This CDR3 comprises 14 residues. The germline V gene encodes CDR1 SGHTA and CDR2 FQGNSA. The V and J ends lost 5 bases and 3 bases respectively, with 14 bases between them. As DNA, the CDR3 is TGTGCCAGCAGCCCCCGAAGAGAAAGCTACGAGCAGTACTTC. It translates to CASSPRRESYEQYF.

This clonotype was detected ten times or more. The gene calls are TRBV28 and TRBJ2-7, with D possibly being TRBD2 (5 bases). The CDR3 covers 14 residues. Germline loops: CDR1 MDHEN, CDR2 SYDVKM. Trimming pared 5 bases from V and 3 bases from J, leaving 14 bases between. The CDR3 DNA sequence: TGTGCCAGCAGTGTTGACGCGGGCCTCTACGAGCAGTACTTC. Amino acids: CASSVDAGLYEQYF.

Details on this clonotype: This clone may be a read error of a much larger clone one base away. The V call is TRBV20-1, the J call TRBJ2-1, with 7 bases matching TRBD2. Germline assignment: CDR1 DFQATT and CDR2 SNEGSKA (reference sequence). The length of the CDR3 is 19 residues. V was pared by 1 base and J by 2 bases, with 17 bases of the junction left unmatched. CDR3 sequence (DNA): TGCAGTGCTAGAGGAGCCCTGAGCGCTAGCGGTGTTACCTACAATGAGCAGTTCTTC. The encoded protein is CSARGALSASGVTYNEQFF.

The gene calls are TRBV7-2 and TRBJ2-7; D might be TRBD1 (6 bases). The germline gives CDR1 SGHTA, CDR2 FQGNSA. Trimming pared 5 bases from V and 5 bases from J, leaving 16 bases between. The CDR3 has 14 amino acids. CDR3 sequence: CASSLATGYDEQYF. In DNA, the CDR3 is TGTGCCAGCAGCCTGGCGACAGGTTACGACGAGCAGTACTTC.

The table lists this clonotype with many counts. The J gene is TRBJ1-5, the V gene TRBV10-3; D perhaps matches TRBD1 (5 bases). The CDR3 runs to 15 residues. V gave up 2 bases and J gave up 8 bases, with 16 bases separating them. Germline CDR1 is ENHRY and CDR2 is SYGVKD. In DNA form, the CDR3 reads TGTGCCATCAGTGAGAAGGCAGGGCAGATGGAGCCCCAGCATTTT. Translated: CAISEKAGQMEPQHF.

This clonotype came up many times. The chain carries TRBV2 and TRBJ1-1; possibly TRBD1 for D (6 bases). Trimming took off 7 bases at V and 0 bases at J, with 9 bases between the two ends. CDR3 length: 13 residues. Per germline, CDR1 SNHLY and CDR2 FYNNEI. The CDR3, as DNA: TGTGCCAGCACACAGGGACTGAACACTGAAGCTTTCTTT. The encoded protein is CASTQGLNTEAFF.

As for this clonotype: This may be a read error: a much more frequent sequence differs by one nucleotide. The chain recombines TRBV6-5 with TRBJ2-2, with D unresolved. V lost 0 bases to trimming and J lost 10 bases, with 9 bases between them. The length of the CDR3 is 13 residues. Germline assignment: CDR1 MNHEY and CDR2 SVGAGI. The DNA for the CDR3 is TGTGCCAGCAGTTACTCGTCAGGAGTGGAGCTGTTTTTT. It specifies CASSYSSGVELFF.

This clonotype was detected ten times or more. The chain is built from TRBV2 and TRBJ1-2; D might be TRBD1 (5 bases). Per the germline V gene, CDR1 is SNHLY and CDR2 is FYNNEI. V was clipped by 4 bases and J by 5 bases, with 17 bases between them. The CDR3 covers 15 residues. The CDR3 loop is CASSVKGGTDYGYTF. The DNA for the CDR3 is TGTGCCAGCAGTGTTAAAGGAGGGACGGATTATGGCTACACCTTC.

Concerning this clonotype itself: This may stem from a read error, because a much larger clone lies one nucleotide away. CDR3 protein: CASSPREENTKAFF. Here the CDR3 DNA reads TGCGCCAGCAGCCCCAGGGAAGAGAACACTAAAGCTTTCTTT. The gene calls are TRBV4-1 and TRBJ1-1, with D maybe TRBD1 (5 bases). Germline lookup yields CDR1 MGHRA and CDR2 YSYEKL. The CDR3 sequence is 14 residues long.

The chain has TRBV6-5 and TRBJ1-5, with D hard to call. Germline CDR1 reads MNHEY; CDR2 reads SVGAGI. The CDR3 spans 14 residues. Trimming shortened V by 5 bases and J by 4 bases, and 12 bases separated the two germline ends. CDR3 DNA sequence: TGTGCCAGCAGTCCACTGGATAGAAATCAGCCCCAGCATTTT. It translates to CASSPLDRNQPQHF.

The chain combines TRBV19 with TRBJ1-5; weak D call: TRBD1 (6 bases). The CDR3 is 15 amino acids. The germline V gene encodes CDR1 LNHDA and CDR2 SQIVND (reference sequence). Between the trimmed V and J ends, which lost 8 bases and 7 bases, there was a span of 21 bases. The CDR3 DNA reads TGTGCCAGTGGCACAAACACAGGGCTGAAACAGCCCCAGCATTTT. Translated: CASGTNTGLKQPQHF. Filled out from reference TRBV19 and TRBJ1-5, the complete variable domain reads DGGITQSPKYLFRKEGQNVTLSCEQNLNHDAMYWYRQDPGQGLRLIYYSQIVNDFQKGDIAEGYSVSREKKESFPLTVTSAQKNPTAFYLCASGTNTGLKQPQHFGDGTRLSIL.

This clonotype was seen many times. V usage is TRBV6-1 and J usage is TRBJ2-2, with D perhaps matching TRBD1 or TRBD2 (5 bases each). This CDR3 contains 15 residues. The germline gives CDR1 MNHNS, CDR2 SASEGT. Between the trimmed V and J ends, which lost 7 bases and 3 bases, there was a span of 15 bases. CDR3: CASISLSGHTGELFF. CDR3 coding DNA: TGTGCCAGCATTTCACTCTCGGGACACACCGGGGAGCTGTTTTTT.

This clonotype was found a few times. Just one base apart from a much larger clone, this may be a read error. The chain uses TRBV20-1 and TRBJ2-1, with 11 bases fitting TRBD2. CDR3 size: 14 residues. CDR1 and CDR2 (germline): DFQATT, SNEGSKA (reference sequence). CDR3 sequence (DNA): TGCAGTGCTGAAAGGGGGACTAGCGGCAATGAGAAGTTCTTC. It yields the protein CSAERGTSGNEKFF.

The chain carries TRBV12-5 and TRBJ2-1; D not certain. V lost 4 bases and J lost 10, with 8 bases in between. Germline V lookup: CDR1 LGHNT, CDR2 FRNRAP. This CDR3 spans 11 amino acids. The CDR3 coding sequence is TGTGCTAGTGGTTCCTCTGTGGAGCAGTTCTTC. It encodes CASGSSVEQFF.

This clonotype has just a few counts. The gene calls are TRBV4-2 and TRBJ2-1; 11 bases agree with TRBD2. Trimming took 4 bases from V and 5 from J; bases not matched to a gene: 10. CDR3 size: 17 residues. Germline V gene lookup returns CDR1 LGHNA and CDR2 YNFKEQ. The CDR3 nucleotides are TGTGCCAGCAGCCGAGGTCTTAGCGGGAGGGGGGACAATGAGCAGTTCTTC. This encodes CASSRGLSGRGDNEQFF.

This clonotype has ten or more counts. The V and J genes are TRBV19 and TRBJ1-1; D not certain. The V end lost 4 bases, the J end lost 0 bases, and 6 bases lay between the germline ends. The CDR3 spans 13 residues. The germline V gene encodes CDR1 LNHDA and CDR2 SQIVND (reference sequence). The CDR3 here is CASSTTVNTEAFF. Written as DNA, the CDR3 is TGTGCCAGTAGTACAACAGTGAACACTGAAGCTTTCTTT.

The chain couples TRBV12-3 or TRBV12-4 to TRBJ2-5; D may match TRBD1 or TRBD2 (6 bases each). V dropped 6 bases and J dropped 1 base, with 15 bases sitting between them. CDR3 length equals 15 residues. DNA for the CDR3: TGTGCCAGCAGGTTCTTACAGGGAGGCCAAGAGACCCAGTACTTC. Translation: CASRFLQGGQETQYF.

In the case of this clonotype: The junction departs from germline at one end; a sequencing error may be responsible. V is TRBV27 and J is TRBJ2-1; the match to TRBD2 covers 7 bases. The CDR3 covers 16 residues. CDR1 is MNHEY and CDR2 is SMNVEV in the germline V gene (reference sequence). For the CDR3, the DNA is TGTGCCAACAGTACGCTTGGCGGGAGCTCCTACAATGAGCAGTTCTTC. Protein sequence: CANSTLGGSSYNEQFF.

As regards this clonotype: This may arise from a read error, as a much more abundant clone is one base away. The chain employs TRBV5-4 and TRBJ1-1, with D hard to call. Germline V lookup: CDR1 SGHNT, CDR2 YYREEE (reference sequence). This CDR3 contains 17 residues. Trimming took 0 bases from V and 0 from J, leaving 15 bases between them. CDR3 loop: CASSLGTGVGLNTEAFF. The DNA of the CDR3 is TGTGCCAGCAGCTTGGGGACCGGCGTCGGCCTGAACACTGAAGCTTTCTTT.

This rearrangement joins TRBV7-9 to TRBJ1-4, with 8 bases that match TRBD1. Germline trimming cut 5 bases from V and 8 bases from J; bases unmatched to any gene: 7. CDR1 SEHNR and CDR2 FQNEAQ come from the germline V gene (reference sequence). CDR3 length: 14 residues. This CDR3 reads CASSQGQGNEKLFF. The CDR3, as DNA: TGTGCCAGCAGCCAAGGACAGGGTAACGAAAAACTGTTTTTT.

This clonotype was found a few times. The J gene is TRBJ2-3, the V gene TRBV7-9, with D unclear. Germline V gene sequence: CDR1 SEHNR, CDR2 FQNEAQ (reference sequence). The CDR3 loop spans 14 amino acids. V was clipped by 4 bases and J by 0 bases, with 8 bases between them. The CDR3 nucleotides read TGTGCCAGCAGCTCCGAGGCTAGCACAGATACGCAGTATTTT. Translating it yields CASSSEASTDTQYF.

The chain is built from TRBV4-1 and TRBJ2-7, with 8 bases fitting TRBD1. V lost 0 bases and J lost 4; bases outside the gene matches: 14. This CDR3 is built from 18 residues. Germline V CDR1 and CDR2: MGHRA, YSYEKL. The CDR3 loop reads CASSQDPPGQAKNYEQYF. CDR3 sequence (DNA): TGCGCCAGCAGCCAAGATCCGCCGGGACAGGCGAAAAATTACGAGCAGTACTTC.

This clonotype was seen at least ten times. This chain connects TRBV10-3 to TRBJ1-1; D remains unclear. The length of the CDR3 is 13 residues. Trimming stripped 3 bases from V and 6 bases from J, with 11 bases between. The germline V gene encodes CDR1 ENHRY and CDR2 SYGVKD. This chain's CDR3 is CAISDQSFSEAFF. The CDR3 DNA reads as TGTGCCATCAGTGACCAGAGTTTCTCTGAAGCTTTCTTT.

Points on this clonotype: A much larger clone differs by one base, so this may be a read error. The chain links TRBV5-1 to TRBJ2-1; 11 nucleotides align to TRBD2. The CDR3 spans 14 residues. Germline loops: CDR1 SGHRS, CDR2 YFSETQ. This CDR3 reads CASSPGTSGDEQLF. The CDR3 region has the DNA TGCGCCAGCAGCCCCGGGACTAGCGGTGATGAGCAGTTATTC.

The rearrangement joins TRBV20-1 to TRBJ1-3; the D is unclear. Germline CDR1 DFQATT, CDR2 SNEGSKA (reference sequence). The CDR3 covers 14 residues. Trimming pared 4 bases from V and 6 bases from J, leaving 16 bases between. The CDR3: CSATDITVENTIYF. The CDR3 region has the DNA TGCAGTGCTACAGATATTACAGTCGAAAACACCATATATTTT.

Points on this clonotype: A much larger clone differs from this one at a single base, so this may be a read error. The chain couples TRBV19 to TRBJ1-1; D is unresolved. This CDR3 is 11 amino acids long. Germline CDR1 and CDR2: LNHDA and SQIVND (reference sequence). Trimming removed 7 bases from V and 8 bases from J, with 11 bases in between. The CDR3 sequence is CASTREREAFF. The DNA for the CDR3 is TGTGCCAGTACCAGAGAAAGGGAAGCTTTCTTT.